The 30 T cell receptor beta chains given below trace back to one sample, sequenced in a study of shared clonotypes between healthy human individuals. Sequenced by immunoSEQ multiplex PCR; TCRdb stores in-frame clones only, minus some. The profile shows about 1.1 million clones, 60% to 85% of them singletons. The sample consisted of memory CD4+ T cells from PBMCs. The subset denotes: CD45RA-negative fraction. The receptors come from a man between 18 and 29 years old in good health. Some clones in this sample may be carry-over from other donors' samples.

The gene calls are TRBV5-4 and TRBJ2-7; the D gene is possibly TRBD1 (5 bases). The CDR3 runs to 14 residues. The V gene's germline CDR1 is SGHNT and CDR2 YYREEE (reference sequence). V dropped 0 bases and J dropped 0 bases, with 7 bases sitting between them. DNA for the CDR3: TGTGCCAGCAGCTTGGTTCAGGGCTCCTACGAGCAGTACTTC. This sequence encodes CASSLVQGSYEQYF.

This clone was seen only a few times. V and J are TRBV28 and TRBJ1-2; tentatively, D is TRBD1 (5 bases). The CDR3 is 13 residues long. CDR1 and CDR2 from the germline V gene are MDHEN and SYDVKM. Trimming left V 4 bases short and J 7 bases short, with 13 bases between. CDR3 residues: CASSSGSWGGYTF. For the CDR3, the DNA is TGTGCCAGCAGTTCAGGGTCCTGGGGTGGCTACACCTTC.

This chain connects TRBV28 to TRBJ1-2; weak D call: TRBD1 (5 bases). The CDR3 covers 13 residues. V was clipped by 6 bases and J by 6 bases, with 14 bases between them. Germline V gene data show CDR1 as MDHEN and CDR2 as SYDVKM. CDR3 bases: TGTGCCAGCAGGGCCGGGACTGCCCATGGCTACACCTTC. Its translation is CASRAGTAHGYTF.

The J gene is TRBJ2-5, the V gene TRBV11-2; 7 nucleotides agree with TRBD1. With 3 bases clipped from V and 4 bases from J, the junction kept 5 bases outside the gene matches. The CDR3 runs 14 residues. Per germline, CDR1 SGHAT and CDR2 FQNNGV. DNA for the CDR3: TGTGCCAGCAGCTTGAGGGGGCCGAGAGAGACCCAGTACTTC. It specifies CASSLRGPRETQYF. The full variable domain, with the rest looked up from reference TRBV11-2 and TRBJ2-5, is EAGVAQSPRYKIIEKRQSVAFWCNPISGHATLYWYQQILGQGPKLLIQFQNNGVVDDSQLPKDRFSAERLKGVDSTLKIQPAKLEDSAVYLCASSLRGPRETQYFGPGTRLLVL.

To note about this clone: Other nucleotide sequences in the sample specify the same CDR3. This chain joins TRBV7-2 and TRBJ2-5, with TRBD2 matching 11 bases. Unmatched junction bases numbered 6, after V lost 5 bases and J lost 4 bases. The CDR3 contains 15 residues. CDR1 SGHTA and CDR2 FQGNSA come from the germline V gene. CDR3 DNA: TGTGCCAGCAGCCTAGTAGCGGGGGGGGTAGAGACCCAGTACTTC. It translates to CASSLVAGGVETQYF.

This clone turned up a few times. The same CDR3 also results from other DNA sequences found in this sample. V and J are TRBV28 and TRBJ1-3; D perhaps matches TRBD1 (5 bases). The germline gives CDR1 MDHEN, CDR2 SYDVKM. This CDR3 is built from 15 residues. Between the trimmed V and J ends, which lost 3 bases and 2 bases, there was a span of 11 bases. CDR3: CASSLTRVTGNTIYF. The CDR3 bases are TGTGCCAGCAGTTTGACCAGGGTCACTGGAAACACCATATATTTT. The full variable domain, in which reference TRBV28 and TRBJ1-3 provide the parts outside the CDR3, is DVKVTQSSRYLVKRTGEKVFLECVQDMDHENMFWYRQDPGLGLRLIYFSYDVKMKEKGDIPEGYSVSREKKERFSLILESASTNQTSMYLCASSLTRVTGNTIYFGEGSWLTVV.

The J gene is TRBJ2-7, the V gene TRBV7-6; TRBD2 matches at 8 bases. Germline loops: CDR1 SGHVS, CDR2 FNYEAQ. The ends lost 7 bases at V and 7 bases at J; junction bases unmatched: 12. The CDR3 loop spans 14 amino acids. The CDR3 DNA sequence: TGTGCCAGCACCCGGCGGGAGGCCTCTGATGAGCAGTACTTC. It codes for CASTRREASDEQYF.

This chain uses TRBV9 with TRBJ2-2, with a weak D call TRBD2 (5 bases). The CDR3 contains 14 residues. CDR1 SGDLS and CDR2 YYNGEE come from the germline V gene. The ends were cut back, 6 bases at V and 1 base at J, with 10 bases in the middle. The CDR3 coding sequence is TGTGCCAGCATGAACGGGGTGAACACCGGGGAGCTGTTTTTT. Amino acid sequence: CASMNGVNTGELFF.

As concerns this clone: This sample also contains other DNA sequences that code for the same CDR3. J is TRBJ1-1 and V is TRBV29-1, with D possibly matching TRBD1 (5 bases). Germline values: CDR1 SQVTM, CDR2 ANQGSEA. V gave up 2 bases and J gave up 1 base, with 8 bases separating them. The CDR3 has 13 amino acids. Here the CDR3 reads CSVEQGGNTEAFF. CDR3 nucleotide sequence: TGCAGCGTTGAACAGGGTGGGAACACTGAAGCTTTCTTT.

This clone appeared once. The chain has TRBV5-6 and TRBJ2-1; D perhaps matches TRBD1 (6 bases). Germline CDR1 SGHDT, CDR2 YYEEEE. The CDR3 extends over 16 amino acids. V shed 7 bases and J shed 0 bases, with 17 bases lying between them. The chain's CDR3 is CASEKDRGSSYNEQFF. The CDR3, as DNA: TGTGCCAGCGAAAAAGATAGGGGGAGCTCCTACAATGAGCAGTTCTTC.

This rearrangement joins TRBV28 to TRBJ2-7, with no clear D. CDR1 is MDHEN and CDR2 is SYDVKM in the germline V gene. Trimming cost V 3 bases and J 1 base, with 10 bases left between them. The CDR3 runs to 14 residues. CDR3 protein: CASSFHGNSYEQYF. Written as DNA, the CDR3 is TGTGCCAGCAGTTTTCACGGCAATTCCTACGAGCAGTACTTC.

The chain joins TRBV4-3 to TRBJ2-7; 12 bases are a match to TRBD2. Germline lookup yields CDR1 LGHNA and CDR2 YSLEER. Trimming at V came to 0 bases and at J to 6 bases, leaving 9 bases not matched to a gene. This CDR3 is 17 amino acids long. The CDR3 protein is CASSQDPLAGGPSEQYF. CDR3 sequence (DNA): TGCGCCAGCAGCCAAGACCCCCTAGCGGGAGGGCCATCCGAGCAGTACTTC.

This clone showed up just once. A single base separates this from a much larger clone, so it may be a read error. The V call is TRBV11-2, the J call TRBJ2-5; 8 nucleotides agree with TRBD1. V lost 3 bases and J lost 4; bases outside the gene matches: 1. This CDR3 region has 13 residues. Germline values: CDR1 SGHAT, CDR2 FQNNGV. The CDR3 coding sequence is TGTGCCAGCAGCTTGGACAGGGCAGAGACCCAGTACTTC. This sequence encodes CASSLDRAETQYF.

This chain joins TRBV20-1 and TRBJ2-3; D remains unclear. The germline CDR1 and CDR2 sequences are DFQATT and SNEGSKA (reference sequence). The CDR3 sequence is 11 residues long. V was trimmed by 5 bases and J by 6 bases, leaving 9 bases between them. The CDR3 DNA sequence: TGCAGTGCTCCTTTCGGGGATACGCAGTATTTT. Translated: CSAPFGDTQYF.

The chain employs TRBV7-2 and TRBJ2-3; 14 bases map to TRBD2. CDR3 length equals 17 residues. The ends lost 1 base at V and 5 bases at J; junction bases unmatched: 5. The germline gives CDR1 SGHTA, CDR2 FQGNSA. The CDR3 DNA sequence: TGTGCCAGCAGCTTAGTCCGACTAGCGGGAGGGATAGATACGCAGTATTTT. It encodes CASSLVRLAGGIDTQYF.

The sample holds one count of this clone. The chain combines TRBV14 with TRBJ2-3; D gene unclear. Germline values: CDR1 SGHDN, CDR2 FVKESK. The CDR3 has 16 amino acids. The V and J ends lost 0 bases and 4 bases respectively, with 14 bases between them. This CDR3 reads CASSQDFRPFADTQYF. CDR3 coding DNA: TGTGCCAGCAGCCAAGACTTTCGACCCTTCGCAGATACGCAGTATTTT.

This chain links TRBV19 with TRBJ1-1; D not resolved. V lost 0 bases and J 4 bases, leaving 15 bases between the germline ends. Germline V lookup: CDR1 LNHDA, CDR2 SQIVND (reference sequence). The CDR3 length is 16 residues. The CDR3: CASSIDRVGKGTEAFF. The CDR3 DNA reads TGTGCCAGTAGTATAGATCGCGTAGGGAAAGGCACTGAAGCTTTCTTT.

V and J are TRBV6-1 and TRBJ2-7, with D perhaps matching TRBD2 (6 bases). The V gene's germline CDR1 is MNHNS and CDR2 SASEGT. This CDR3 comprises 17 residues. V lost 4 bases and J 2 bases, leaving 21 bases between the germline ends. CDR3 DNA: TGTGCCAGCAGTGTGAATCCCGCGGGTTGGGGGGCCTACGAGCAGTACTTC. This encodes CASSVNPAGWGAYEQYF.

The genes are TRBV2 and TRBJ2-2; possibly TRBD1 or TRBD2 for D (6 bases each). CDR1 is SNHLY and CDR2 is FYNNEI in the germline V gene. CDR3 length: 15 residues. V was clipped by 5 bases and J by 2 bases, with 12 bases between them. Written as DNA, the CDR3 is TGTGCCAGCAGTCTAACCGGGGGCAACACCGGGGAGCTGTTTTTT. Its protein is CASSLTGGNTGELFF. Full variable domain (rest looked up from reference TRBV2 and TRBJ2-2): EPEVTQTPSHQVTQMGQEVILRCVPISNHLYFYWYRQILGQKVEFLVSFYNNEISEKSEIFDDQFSVERPDGSNFTLKIRSTKLEDSAMYFCASSLTGGNTGELFFGEGSRLTVL.

The rearrangement uses TRBV7-2 and TRBJ2-7; D is unclear. Germline V gives CDR1 SGHTA, CDR2 FQGNSA. Trimming shortened V by 5 bases and J by 3 bases, and 14 bases separated the two germline ends. CDR3 size: 14 residues. CDR3 bases: TGTGCCAGCAGCCTCATCGCGCCCAACTACGAGCAGTACTTC. Its protein product is CASSLIAPNYEQYF.

The rearrangement uses TRBV6-5 and TRBJ2-7; tentatively, D is TRBD2 (6 bases). The CDR3 loop spans 14 amino acids. Germline assignment: CDR1 MNHEY and CDR2 SVGAGI. The V and J ends lost 6 bases and 3 bases respectively, with 15 bases between them. The DNA for the CDR3 is TGTGCCAGCAGCGGAATAGCGGTATACTACGAGCAGTACTTC. Its translation: CASSGIAVYYEQYF.

V is TRBV9 and J is TRBJ1-3, with 8 bases aligning to TRBD1. The CDR3 totals 17 residues. Trimming cost V 4 bases and J 3 bases; bases outside gene matches: 12. Germline loops: CDR1 SGDLS, CDR2 YYNGEE. The CDR3 region has the DNA TGTGCCAGCAGCCCCAGGGGGCAGGGGGCGGTTGGAAACACCATATATTTT. Translated: CASSPRGQGAVGNTIYF.

The J gene is TRBJ2-1, the V gene TRBV28; possible D gene TRBD1, 6 bases. Germline V gene lookup returns CDR1 MDHEN and CDR2 SYDVKM. CDR3 length: 16 residues. V lost 2 bases to trimming and J lost 3 bases, with 14 bases between them. CDR3: CASSLMGQGNYNEQFF. The CDR3 nucleotides are TGTGCCAGCAGTTTAATGGGCCAGGGGAACTACAATGAGCAGTTCTTC.

V usage is TRBV6-4 and J usage is TRBJ1-5; tentative D call: TRBD1 (5 bases). Germline values: CDR1 MRHNA, CDR2 SNTAGT. The CDR3 runs 24 residues. Trimming stripped 0 bases from V and 0 bases from J, with 33 bases between. The CDR3 nucleotides are TGTGCCAGCAGTGACTCGAGTGGGACGTGGACGGGGAAAACGGTACTTGGTAGCAATCAGCCCCAGCATTTT. Protein: CASSDSSGTWTGKTVLGSNQPQHF.

The chain combines TRBV7-9 with TRBJ1-3, with D hard to call. The CDR3 loop spans 14 amino acids. Germline CDR1 SEHNR, CDR2 FQNEAQ (reference sequence). V was cut by 5 bases and J by 0 bases, with 8 bases left in between. The CDR3 sequence is CASSKRFSGNTIYF. CDR3 DNA: TGTGCCAGCAGCAAGAGGTTCTCTGGAAACACCATATATTTT.

A few counts support this clone. The chain joins TRBV5-1 to TRBJ2-3; D possibly corresponds to TRBD2 (5 bases). In germline, CDR1 is SGHRS, CDR2 YFSETQ. The CDR3 has 16 amino acids. V was trimmed by 2 bases and J by 0 bases, leaving 13 bases between them. The CDR3 DNA follows: TGCGCCAGCAGCTTTCGAGGGCAAACTAGCACAGATACGCAGTATTTT. It yields the protein CASSFRGQTSTDTQYF. Variable domain in full (rest from reference TRBV5-1 and TRBJ2-3): KAGVTQTPRYLIKTRGQQVTLSCSPISGHRSVSWYQQTPGQGLQFLFEYFSETQRNKGNFPGRFSGRQFSNSRSEMNVSTLELGDSALYLCASSFRGQTSTDTQYFGPGTRLTVL.

The table lists this clone with many counts. This sequence joins TRBV29-1 and TRBJ2-3; 7 bases fit TRBD1. This CDR3 spans 14 amino acids. Germline V gives CDR1 SQVTM, CDR2 ANQGSEA. CDR3 DNA: TGCACCGTGACTAAAGGGGGCCAAGGAGATACGCAGTATTTT. The encoded protein is CTVTKGGQGDTQYF.

The CDR3 DNA is TGTGCCAGCAGCTCATCCTCACTAGGAGCCTCGAATTCACCCCTCCACTTT. Residues: CASSSSSLGASNSPLHF. The chain joins TRBV28 to TRBJ1-6; no clear D. The germline gives CDR1 MDHEN, CDR2 SYDVKM. The CDR3 length is 17 residues. V was pared by 6 bases and J by 7 bases, with 22 bases between.

V and J are TRBV4-3 and TRBJ1-2; 7 positions match TRBD1. V trimming: 3 bases; J trimming: 3 bases; junction bases outside the gene matches: 7. Per germline, CDR1 LGHNA and CDR2 YSLEER. There are 15 residues in the CDR3. The CDR3 here is CASSQNRDRDYGYTF. The CDR3 DNA is TGCGCCAGCAGCCAGAACCGGGACAGAGACTATGGCTACACCTTC.

The V gene is TRBV18, the J gene TRBJ2-5; D is undetermined. CDR1 is KGHSH, CDR2 LQKENI, per germline. The V end was cut by 0 bases, the J end by 2 bases, with 13 bases between. The CDR3 is 16 amino acids. The CDR3 sequence: CASSPPSRQTQETQYF. CDR3 bases: TGTGCCAGCTCACCACCTTCGAGGCAGACGCAAGAGACCCAGTACTTC.